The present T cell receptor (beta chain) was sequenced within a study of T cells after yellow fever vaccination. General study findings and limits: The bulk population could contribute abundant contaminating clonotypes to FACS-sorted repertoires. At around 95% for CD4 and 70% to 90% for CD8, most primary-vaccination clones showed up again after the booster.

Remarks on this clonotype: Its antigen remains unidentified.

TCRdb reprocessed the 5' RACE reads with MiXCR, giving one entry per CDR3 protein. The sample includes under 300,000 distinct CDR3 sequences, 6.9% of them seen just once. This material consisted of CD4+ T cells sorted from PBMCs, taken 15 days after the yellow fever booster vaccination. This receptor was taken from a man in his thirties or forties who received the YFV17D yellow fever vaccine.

CDR3: CASGRTGGETQYF. The CDR3 DNA reads as TGTGCCAGCGGGCGCACAGGGGGAGAGACCCAGTACTTC. The chain combines TRBV12-3 or TRBV12-4 with TRBJ2-5; 8 nucleotides agree with TRBD1. V shed 8 bases, J shed 4 bases, and the junction held 6 bases outside the gene matches. CDR3 length: 13 amino acids.